These 18 T cell receptor beta chains came from one sample sequenced in a study of cytomegalovirus exposure and HLA in healthy donors. Both 60 Vbeta primers and 13 Jbeta primers went into the PCR. Sequencing was performed with immunoSEQ multiplex PCR; in TCRdb, only in-frame clones are kept and a portion is missing. The table records 95,000 to 100,000 clones, about 76% of them present only once. Source material: PBMCs. These receptors were collected from a human donor in good health.

The chain carries TRBV9 and TRBJ2-7, with D tentatively TRBD2 (7 bases). From germline, CDR1 is SGDLS and CDR2 YYNGEE. Trimming took off 7 bases at V and 6 bases at J, with 20 bases between the two ends. The CDR3 consists of 14 residues. This chain's CDR3 is CASARGGVQGEQYF. The CDR3 region has the DNA TGTGCCAGCGCAAGGGGGGGTGTTCAGGGCGAGCAGTACTTC.

This chain joins TRBV19 and TRBJ2-5; D may be TRBD2 (7 bases). The V gene's germline CDR1 is LNHDA and CDR2 SQIVND (reference sequence). The V end was cut by 2 bases, the J end by 0 bases, with 22 bases between. The CDR3 has 19 amino acids. CDR3 residues: CASSIRGGQGIMYQETQYF. In DNA, the CDR3 is TGTGCCAGTAGTATAAGGGGGGGTCAGGGCATCATGTACCAAGAGACCCAGTACTTC.

V is TRBV18 and J is TRBJ1-1, with a possible D match to TRBD1 (5 bases). Per the germline V gene, CDR1 is KGHSH and CDR2 is LQKENI. The ends were cut back, 6 bases at V and 3 bases at J, with 14 bases in the middle. The CDR3 extends over 14 amino acids. CDR3 in DNA: TGTGCCAGCTCCCTTTCGTGGGGGGACACTGAAGCTTTCTTT. It specifies CASSLSWGDTEAFF.

This clone was detected ten times or more. The chain employs TRBV14 and TRBJ2-1, with D possibly TRBD2 on 6 matching bases. Per the germline V gene, CDR1 is SGHDN and CDR2 is FVKESK. The CDR3 has 16 residues. V lost 6 bases, J lost 3 bases, and 18 bases lay in between. The chain's CDR3 is CASSSERGIFYNEQFF. The CDR3, as DNA: TGTGCCAGCAGTTCTGAACGCGGGATCTTCTACAATGAGCAGTTCTTC.

The chain uses TRBV27 and TRBJ2-7; TRBD1 aligns across 10 bases. J gave up 8 bases and V 4 bases, and 8 bases lay outside the gene matches. CDR3 size: 14 residues. The germline CDR1 and CDR2 sequences are MNHEY and SMNVEV (reference sequence). The CDR3 DNA sequence: TGTGCCAGCAGTTCTGGGACAGGGGCCCAAAAGCAGTACTTC. The encoded protein is CASSSGTGAQKQYF.

The chain employs TRBV30 and TRBJ2-3; no clear D. This CDR3 is 15 amino acids long. Per germline, CDR1 GTSNPN and CDR2 SVGIG (reference sequence). The ends were cut back, 2 bases at V and 1 base at J, with 13 bases in the middle. The CDR3 region is CAWSSELSGTDTQYF. The CDR3, as DNA: TGTGCCTGGAGTTCCGAACTTTCGGGCACAGATACGCAGTATTTT.

The chain recombines TRBV6-5 with TRBJ2-3; D is possibly TRBD1 (6 bases). CDR1 and CDR2 (germline): MNHEY, SVGAGI. Deletions cut 1 base from V and 2 bases from J, with 10 bases between. This CDR3 is 15 amino acids long. The CDR3 loop is CASSYLGQNTDTQYF. The CDR3 DNA sequence: TGTGCCAGCAGTTACTTAGGACAGAACACAGATACGCAGTATTTT.

This clone was recorded a few times. The chain employs TRBV5-1 and TRBJ1-2, with D possibly TRBD1 on 6 matching bases. CDR3 length equals 16 residues. V shed 3 bases and J shed 1 base, with 16 bases lying between them. The germline V gene has CDR1 SGHRS and CDR2 YFSETQ. This chain's CDR3 is CASSSATGNINYGYTF. As DNA, the CDR3 is TGCGCCAGCAGCTCCGCAACAGGGAACATTAACTATGGCTACACCTTC.

The V and J genes are TRBV2 and TRBJ1-5; unclear D gene. The CDR3 contains 14 residues. Germline values: CDR1 SNHLY, CDR2 FYNNEI. Trimming removed 6 bases at V and 0 bases at J, with 9 bases between. The DNA for the CDR3 is TGTGCCAGCAGGGAGAGCTATAGCAATCAGCCCCAGCATTTT. It yields the protein CASRESYSNQPQHF.

The CDR3 sequence is CASSPTGLAGGYQETQYF. The CDR3 nucleotides read TGTGCCAGCAGTCCGACGGGACTAGCGGGGGGGTACCAAGAGACCCAGTACTTC. This sequence joins TRBV27 and TRBJ2-5; 16 bases line up with TRBD2. Germline CDR1 and CDR2: MNHEY and SMNVEV (reference sequence). There are 18 residues in the CDR3. The J segment lost 0 bases and the V segment lost 5 bases, leaving 6 bases of the junction unmatched.

The sample holds a few counts of this clone. V usage is TRBV5-1 and J usage is TRBJ1-5, with D possibly TRBD1 on 5 matching bases. Germline lookup yields CDR1 SGHRS and CDR2 YFSETQ. The CDR3 loop spans 15 amino acids. V was pared by 0 bases and J by 5 bases, with 12 bases between. CDR3 loop: CASSLGIAGDQPQHF. The CDR3 DNA reads TGCGCCAGCAGCTTGGGTATTGCGGGGGATCAGCCCCAGCATTTT.

The V gene is TRBV11-3, the J gene TRBJ1-1; the D is unclear. CDR3 size: 14 residues. Trimming took 3 bases from V and 2 from J, leaving 10 bases between them. CDR1 and CDR2 from the germline V gene are SGHNT and YENEEA. Here the CDR3 DNA reads TGTGCCAGCAGCTTCGATGGGCGTAACACTGAAGCTTTCTTT. Protein sequence: CASSFDGRNTEAFF.

The chain links TRBV5-4 to TRBJ2-3; 7 positions match TRBD2. With 4 bases clipped from V and 2 bases from J, the junction kept 10 bases outside the gene matches. CDR3 size: 16 residues. Per germline, CDR1 SGHNT and CDR2 YYREEE (reference sequence). CDR3 DNA sequence: TGTGCCAGCAGCCCAAGACTAGCCACGAACACAGATACGCAGTATTTT. Translating gives CASSPRLATNTDTQYF.

The chain has TRBV30 and TRBJ1-2; TRBD1 might be the D (6 bases). The CDR3 extends over 15 amino acids. V dropped 5 bases and J dropped 6 bases, with 22 bases sitting between them. The germline V gene encodes CDR1 GTSNPN and CDR2 SVGIG (reference sequence). DNA of the CDR3: TGTGCCTGGGTAATAACAGGGTCCTCTTCTCATGGCTACACCTTC. Translated, it gives CAWVITGSSSHGYTF.

The CDR3 loop reads CASSLGQWGHYTDTQYF. The CDR3 nucleotides read TGTGCCAGCAGCTTAGGTCAATGGGGACACTACACAGATACGCAGTATTTT. The V gene is TRBV11-3, the J gene TRBJ2-3, with D maybe TRBD1 (6 bases). V was cut by 1 base and J by 2 bases, with 16 bases left in between. Germline V CDR1 and CDR2: SGHNT, YENEEA. This CDR3 has 17 residues.

This clone was counted only a few times. This sequence joins TRBV29-1 and TRBJ2-5, with 8 bases that match TRBD2. The J call may be incorrect, as the DNA end agrees better with TRBJ2-7. Germline values: CDR1 SQVTM, CDR2 ANQGSEA. The CDR3 spans 13 residues. In DNA, the CDR3 is TGCAGCGCACTAGCGGAAAGCTCCTACGAGCAGTACTTC. Translated, it gives CSALAESSYEQYF.

The rearrangement joins TRBV7-9 to TRBJ1-4, with 10 bases that match TRBD1. The trim removed 5 bases at V and 7 bases at J, leaving 10 bases unmatched. In germline, CDR1 is SEHNR, CDR2 FQNEAQ (reference sequence). This CDR3 region has 16 residues. DNA of the CDR3: TGTGCCAGCAGCGAGAAGATCGGGACAGGGGTTGAAAAACTGTTTTTT. Encoded protein: CASSEKIGTGVEKLFF.

J is TRBJ1-4 and V is TRBV6-5; possibly TRBD1 for D (6 bases). Per the germline V gene, CDR1 is MNHEY and CDR2 is SVGAGI. Trimming cost V 5 bases and J 5 bases, with 15 bases left between them. This CDR3 spans 15 amino acids. The CDR3 is CASSMSGHLNEKLFF. For the CDR3, the DNA is TGTGCCAGCAGTATGTCGGGACATCTGAATGAAAAACTGTTTTTT.